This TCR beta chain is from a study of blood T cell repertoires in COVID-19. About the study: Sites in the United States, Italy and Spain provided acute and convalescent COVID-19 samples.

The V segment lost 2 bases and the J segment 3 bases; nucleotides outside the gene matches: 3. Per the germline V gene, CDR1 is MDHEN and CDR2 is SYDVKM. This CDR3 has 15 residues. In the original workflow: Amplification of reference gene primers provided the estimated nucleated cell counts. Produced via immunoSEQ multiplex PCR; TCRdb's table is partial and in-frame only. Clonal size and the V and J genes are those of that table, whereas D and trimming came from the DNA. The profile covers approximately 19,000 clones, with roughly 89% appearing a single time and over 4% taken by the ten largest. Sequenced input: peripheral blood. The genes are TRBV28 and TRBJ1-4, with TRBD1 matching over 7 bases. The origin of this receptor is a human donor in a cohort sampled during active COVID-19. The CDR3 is CASSLPGQSNEKLFF. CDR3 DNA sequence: TGTGCCAGCAGTTTACCGGGACAGTCTAATGAAAAACTGTTTTTT.